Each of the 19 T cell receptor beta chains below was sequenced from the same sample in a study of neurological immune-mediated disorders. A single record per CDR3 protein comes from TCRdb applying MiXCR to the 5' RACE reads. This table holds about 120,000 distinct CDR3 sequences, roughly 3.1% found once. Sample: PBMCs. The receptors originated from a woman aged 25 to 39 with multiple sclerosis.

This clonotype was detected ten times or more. The CDR3 nucleotides are TGCGCCAGCAGCCTCGGGGGAACTGACAGGGGCTACGAGCAGTACTTC. This encodes CASSLGGTDRGYEQYF. The chain recombines TRBV5-1 with TRBJ2-7, with TRBD1 matching over 8 bases. The CDR3 has 16 amino acids. V lost 4 bases to trimming and J lost 3 bases; unmatched junction nucleotides: 12. Germline V gene sequence: CDR1 SGHRS, CDR2 YFSETQ.

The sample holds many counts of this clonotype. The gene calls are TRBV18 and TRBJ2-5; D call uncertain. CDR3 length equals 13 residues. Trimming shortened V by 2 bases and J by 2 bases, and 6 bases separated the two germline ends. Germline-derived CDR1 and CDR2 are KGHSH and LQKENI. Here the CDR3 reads CASSPSQQETQYF. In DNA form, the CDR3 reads TGTGCCAGCTCACCAAGTCAGCAAGAGACCCAGTACTTC. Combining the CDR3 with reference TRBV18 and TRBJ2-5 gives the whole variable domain NAGVMQNPRHLVRRRGQEARLRCSPMKGHSHVYWYRQLPEEGLKFMVYLQKENIIDESGMPKERFSAEFPKEGPSILRIQQVVRGDSAAYFCASSPSQQETQYFGPGTRLLVL.

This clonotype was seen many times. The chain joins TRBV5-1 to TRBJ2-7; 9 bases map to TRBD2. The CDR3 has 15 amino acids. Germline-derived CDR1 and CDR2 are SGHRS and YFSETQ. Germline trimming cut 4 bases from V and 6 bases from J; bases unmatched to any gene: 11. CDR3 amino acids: CASSLDSGSLVEQYF. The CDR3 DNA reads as TGCGCCAGCAGCCTCGATAGCGGGAGTCTGGTCGAGCAGTACTTC.

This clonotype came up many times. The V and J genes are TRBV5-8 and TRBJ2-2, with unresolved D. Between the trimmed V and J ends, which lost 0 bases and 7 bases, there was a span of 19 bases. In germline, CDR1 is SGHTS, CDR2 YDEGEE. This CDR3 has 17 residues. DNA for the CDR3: TGTGCCAGCAGCTTGGATTCCCAGCAGGAGATCGTCGGGGAGCTGTTTTTT. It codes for CASSLDSQQEIVGELFF.

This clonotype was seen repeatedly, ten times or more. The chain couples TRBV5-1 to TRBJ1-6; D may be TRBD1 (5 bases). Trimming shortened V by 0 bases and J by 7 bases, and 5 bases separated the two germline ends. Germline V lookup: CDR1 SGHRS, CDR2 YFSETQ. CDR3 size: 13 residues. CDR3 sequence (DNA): TGCGCCAGCAGCTTGGGGGGCAATTCACCCCTCCACTTT. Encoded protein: CASSLGGNSPLHF.

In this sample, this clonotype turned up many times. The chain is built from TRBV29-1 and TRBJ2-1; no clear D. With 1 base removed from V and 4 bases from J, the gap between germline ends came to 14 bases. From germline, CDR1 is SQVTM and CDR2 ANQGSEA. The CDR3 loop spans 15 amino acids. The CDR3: CSVEVWDSPYNEQFF. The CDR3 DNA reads TGCAGCGTTGAAGTCTGGGATTCCCCATACAATGAGCAGTTCTTC.

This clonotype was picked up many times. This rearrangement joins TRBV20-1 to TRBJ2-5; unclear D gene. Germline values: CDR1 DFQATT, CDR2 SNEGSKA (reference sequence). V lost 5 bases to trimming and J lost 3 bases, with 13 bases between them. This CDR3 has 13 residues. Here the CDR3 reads CSALGVGEETQYF. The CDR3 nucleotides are TGCAGTGCTTTAGGAGTGGGCGAAGAGACCCAGTACTTC.

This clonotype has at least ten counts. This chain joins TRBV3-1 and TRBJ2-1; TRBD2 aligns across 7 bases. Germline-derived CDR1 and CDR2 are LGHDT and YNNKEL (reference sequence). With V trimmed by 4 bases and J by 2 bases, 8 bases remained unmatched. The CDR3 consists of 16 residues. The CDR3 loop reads CASSLLAGVTYNEQFF. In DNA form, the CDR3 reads TGTGCCAGCAGCCTCTTAGCGGGTGTAACCTACAATGAGCAGTTCTTC.

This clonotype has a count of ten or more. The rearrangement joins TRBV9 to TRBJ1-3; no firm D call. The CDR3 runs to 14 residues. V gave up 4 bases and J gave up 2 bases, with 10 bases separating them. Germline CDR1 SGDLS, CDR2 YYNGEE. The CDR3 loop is CASSLHTAGNTIYF. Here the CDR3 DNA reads TGTGCCAGCAGCCTGCATACCGCTGGAAACACCATATATTTT.

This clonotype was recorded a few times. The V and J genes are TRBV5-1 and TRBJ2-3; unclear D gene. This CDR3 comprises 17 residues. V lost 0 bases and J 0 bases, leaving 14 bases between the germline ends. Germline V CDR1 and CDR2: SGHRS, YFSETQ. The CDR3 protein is CASSLVVPDPSTDTQYF. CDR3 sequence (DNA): TGCGCCAGCAGCTTGGTCGTTCCGGACCCTAGCACAGATACGCAGTATTTT.

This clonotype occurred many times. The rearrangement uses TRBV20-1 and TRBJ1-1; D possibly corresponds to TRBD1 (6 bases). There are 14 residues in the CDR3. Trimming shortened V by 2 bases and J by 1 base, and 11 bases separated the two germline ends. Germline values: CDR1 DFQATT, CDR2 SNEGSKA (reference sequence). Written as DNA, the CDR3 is TGCAGTGCTAGACGGACAGACCGGAACACTGAAGCTTTCTTT. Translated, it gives CSARRTDRNTEAFF.

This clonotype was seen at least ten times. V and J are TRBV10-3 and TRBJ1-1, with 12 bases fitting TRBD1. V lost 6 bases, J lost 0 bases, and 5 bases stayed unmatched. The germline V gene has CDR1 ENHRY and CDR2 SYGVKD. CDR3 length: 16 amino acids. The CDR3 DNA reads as TGTGCCATCAGGGGGACAGGGGGCGGACTGAACACTGAAGCTTTCTTT. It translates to CAIRGTGGGLNTEAFF.

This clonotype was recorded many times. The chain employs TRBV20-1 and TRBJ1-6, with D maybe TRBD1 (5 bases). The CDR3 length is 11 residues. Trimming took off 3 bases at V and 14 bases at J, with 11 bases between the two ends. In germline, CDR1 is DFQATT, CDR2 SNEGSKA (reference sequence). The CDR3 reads CSASYKDTLHF. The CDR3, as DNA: TGCAGTGCTAGTTACAAGGACACCCTCCACTTT.

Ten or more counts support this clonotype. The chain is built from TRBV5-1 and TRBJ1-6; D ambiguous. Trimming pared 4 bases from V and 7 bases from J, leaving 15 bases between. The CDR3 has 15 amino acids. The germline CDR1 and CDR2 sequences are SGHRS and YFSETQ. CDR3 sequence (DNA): TGCGCCAGCAGCCTCCAGAGTCAGATAAATTCACCCCTCCACTTT. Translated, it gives CASSLQSQINSPLHF.

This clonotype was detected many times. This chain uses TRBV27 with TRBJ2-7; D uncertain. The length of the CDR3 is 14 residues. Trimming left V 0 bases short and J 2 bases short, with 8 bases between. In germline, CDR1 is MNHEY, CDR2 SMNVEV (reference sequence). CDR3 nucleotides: TGTGCCAGCAGTTTATCAGGGCTTCCCTACGAGCAGTACTTC. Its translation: CASSLSGLPYEQYF.

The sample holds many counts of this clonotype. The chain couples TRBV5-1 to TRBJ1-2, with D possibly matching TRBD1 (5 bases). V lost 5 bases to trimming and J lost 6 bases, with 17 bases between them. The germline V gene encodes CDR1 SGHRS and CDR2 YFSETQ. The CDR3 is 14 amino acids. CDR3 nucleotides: TGCGCCAGCAGTCCCACCCGAGGGGAAAATGGCTACACCTTC. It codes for CASSPTRGENGYTF.

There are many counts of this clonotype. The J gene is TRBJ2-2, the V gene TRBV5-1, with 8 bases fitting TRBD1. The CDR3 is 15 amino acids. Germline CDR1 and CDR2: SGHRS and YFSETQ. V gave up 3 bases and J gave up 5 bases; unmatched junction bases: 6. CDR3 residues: CASSSETGVTGELFF. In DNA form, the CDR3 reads TGCGCCAGCAGCTCAGAGACAGGGGTTACCGGGGAGCTGTTTTTT.

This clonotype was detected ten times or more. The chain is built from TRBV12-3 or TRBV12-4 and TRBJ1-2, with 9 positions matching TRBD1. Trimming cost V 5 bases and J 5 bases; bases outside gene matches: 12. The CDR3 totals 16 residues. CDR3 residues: CASSVGQGYPRYGYTF. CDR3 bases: TGTGCCAGCAGTGTGGGACAGGGTTATCCCCGATATGGCTACACCTTC.

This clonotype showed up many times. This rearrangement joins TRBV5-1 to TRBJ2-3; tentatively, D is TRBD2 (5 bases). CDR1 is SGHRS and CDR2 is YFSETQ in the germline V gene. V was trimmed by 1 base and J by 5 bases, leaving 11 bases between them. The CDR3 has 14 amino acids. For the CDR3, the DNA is TGCGCCAGCAGCTTGTGGGCGGGTGGAGATACGCAGTATTTT. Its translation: CASSLWAGGDTQYF.